This T cell receptor (beta chain) was recovered during a study of blood T cell repertoires in COVID-19. This table comes from immunoSEQ multiplex PCR, and its TCRdb copy is limited to in-frame clones, with some not included. The sample gives nearly 80,000 clones, around 90% of which show up once; under 0.8% is in the top ten. Germline CDR1 reads SGDLS; CDR2 reads YYNGEE. This CDR3 has 15 residues. Trimming shortened V by 0 bases and J by 0 bases, and 9 bases separated the two germline ends. This chain joins TRBV9 and TRBJ1-2; D gene uncertain. The sequenced sample consisted of peripheral blood. The TCR was taken from a woman aged 80 or over with acute or convalescent COVID-19. This CDR3 reads CASSVEEGANYGYTF. DNA for the CDR3: TGTGCCAGCAGCGTAGAGGAGGGTGCTAACTATGGCTACACCTTC.